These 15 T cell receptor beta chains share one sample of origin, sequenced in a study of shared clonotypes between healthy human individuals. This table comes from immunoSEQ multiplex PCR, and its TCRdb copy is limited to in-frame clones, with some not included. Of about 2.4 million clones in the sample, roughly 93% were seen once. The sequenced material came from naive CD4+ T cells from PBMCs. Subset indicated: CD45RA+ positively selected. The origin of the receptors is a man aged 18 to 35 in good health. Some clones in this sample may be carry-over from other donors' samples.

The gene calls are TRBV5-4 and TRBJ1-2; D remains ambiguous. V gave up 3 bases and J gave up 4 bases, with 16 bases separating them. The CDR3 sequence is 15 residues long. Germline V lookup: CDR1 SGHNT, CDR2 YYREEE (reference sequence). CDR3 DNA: TGTGCCAGCAGCTACTCTGGGGTGGTTGGCTATGGCTACACCTTC. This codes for CASSYSGVVGYGYTF. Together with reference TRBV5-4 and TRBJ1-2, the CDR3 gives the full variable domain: ETGVTQSPTHLIKTRGQQVTLRCSSQSGHNTVSWYQQALGQGPQFIFQYYREEENGRGNFPPRFSGLQFPNYSSELNVNALELDDSALYLCASSYSGVVGYGYTFGSGTRLTVV.

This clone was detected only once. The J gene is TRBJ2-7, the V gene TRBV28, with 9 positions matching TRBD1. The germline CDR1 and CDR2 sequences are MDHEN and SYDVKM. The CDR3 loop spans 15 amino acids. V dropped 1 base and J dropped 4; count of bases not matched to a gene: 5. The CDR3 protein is CASSLFIGTGYEQYF. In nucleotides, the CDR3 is TGTGCCAGCAGTTTATTTATCGGGACAGGGTACGAGCAGTACTTC.

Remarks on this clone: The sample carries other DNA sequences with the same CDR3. The CDR3 protein is CASSPGQGEETQYF. The CDR3 DNA is TGCGCCAGCAGCCCAGGACAGGGGGAAGAGACCCAGTACTTC. This chain links TRBV4-1 with TRBJ2-5; 10 bases align to TRBD1. The J segment lost 3 bases and the V segment lost 4 bases, leaving 2 bases of the junction unmatched. Germline loops: CDR1 MGHRA, CDR2 YSYEKL. The CDR3 contains 14 residues.

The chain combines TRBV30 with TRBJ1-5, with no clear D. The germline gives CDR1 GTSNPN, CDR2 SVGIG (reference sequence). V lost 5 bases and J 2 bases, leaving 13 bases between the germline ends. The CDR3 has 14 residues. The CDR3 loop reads CAWGLSFGNQPQHF. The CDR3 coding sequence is TGTGCCTGGGGATTGTCCTTTGGCAATCAGCCCCAGCATTTT.

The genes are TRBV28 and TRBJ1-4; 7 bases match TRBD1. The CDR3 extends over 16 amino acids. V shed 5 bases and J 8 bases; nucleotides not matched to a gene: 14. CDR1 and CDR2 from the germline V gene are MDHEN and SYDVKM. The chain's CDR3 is CASSPAPGQEEEKLFF. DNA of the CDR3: TGTGCCAGCAGTCCGGCCCCAGGACAGGAGGAAGAAAAACTGTTTTTT. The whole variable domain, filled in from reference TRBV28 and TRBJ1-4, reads DVKVTQSSRYLVKRTGEKVFLECVQDMDHENMFWYRQDPGLGLRLIYFSYDVKMKEKGDIPEGYSVSREKKERFSLILESASTNQTSMYLCASSPAPGQEEEKLFFGSGTQLSVL.

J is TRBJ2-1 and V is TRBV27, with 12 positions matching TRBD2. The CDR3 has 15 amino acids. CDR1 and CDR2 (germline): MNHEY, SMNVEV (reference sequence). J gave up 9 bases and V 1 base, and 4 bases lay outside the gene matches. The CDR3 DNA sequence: TGTGCCAGCAGTTTATGGCTAGCGGGAGGGGCTGAGCAGTTCTTC. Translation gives CASSLWLAGGAEQFF.

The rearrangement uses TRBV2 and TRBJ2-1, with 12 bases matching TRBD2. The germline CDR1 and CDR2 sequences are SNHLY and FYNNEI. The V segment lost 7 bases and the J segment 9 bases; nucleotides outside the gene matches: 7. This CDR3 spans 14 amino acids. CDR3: CASKGLAGSGEQFF. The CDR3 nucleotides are TGTGCCAGCAAAGGACTAGCGGGGTCCGGTGAGCAGTTCTTC.

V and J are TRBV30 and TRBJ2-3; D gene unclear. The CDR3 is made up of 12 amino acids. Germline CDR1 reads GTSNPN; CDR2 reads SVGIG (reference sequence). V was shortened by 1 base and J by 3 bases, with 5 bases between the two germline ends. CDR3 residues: CAWSGMTDTQYF. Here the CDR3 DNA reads TGTGCCTGGAGTGGCATGACAGATACGCAGTATTTT.

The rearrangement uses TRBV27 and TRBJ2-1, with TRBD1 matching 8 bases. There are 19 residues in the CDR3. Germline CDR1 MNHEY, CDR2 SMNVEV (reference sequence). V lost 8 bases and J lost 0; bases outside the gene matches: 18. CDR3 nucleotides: TGTGCCAGCCGAATCTGGGGACAGGACCTTATCGACTCCTACAATGAGCAGTTCTTC. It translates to CASRIWGQDLIDSYNEQFF.

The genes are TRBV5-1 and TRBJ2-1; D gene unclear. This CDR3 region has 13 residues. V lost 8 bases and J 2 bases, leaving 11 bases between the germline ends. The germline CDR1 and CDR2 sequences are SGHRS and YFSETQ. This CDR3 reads CASTAPPYNEQFF. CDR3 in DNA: TGCGCCAGTACAGCTCCCCCCTACAATGAGCAGTTCTTC.

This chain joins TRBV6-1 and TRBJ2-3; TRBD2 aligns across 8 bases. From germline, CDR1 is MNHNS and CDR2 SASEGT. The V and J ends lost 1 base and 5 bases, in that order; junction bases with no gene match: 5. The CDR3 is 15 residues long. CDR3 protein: CASSEGLAGGDTQYF. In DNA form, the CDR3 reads TGTGCCAGCAGTGAAGGCCTCGCGGGGGGAGATACGCAGTATTTT.

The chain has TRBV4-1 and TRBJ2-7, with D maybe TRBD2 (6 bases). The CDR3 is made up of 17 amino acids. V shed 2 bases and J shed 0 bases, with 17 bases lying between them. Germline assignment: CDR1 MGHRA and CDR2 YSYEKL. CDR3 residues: CASSQSHMAGSSYEQYF. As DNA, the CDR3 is TGCGCCAGCAGCCAATCCCACATGGCGGGGAGCTCCTACGAGCAGTACTTC.

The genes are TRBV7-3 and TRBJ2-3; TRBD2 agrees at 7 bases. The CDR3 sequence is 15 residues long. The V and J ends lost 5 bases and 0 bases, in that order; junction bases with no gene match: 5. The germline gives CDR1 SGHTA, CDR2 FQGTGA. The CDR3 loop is CASSPGLVSTDTQYF. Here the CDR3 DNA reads TGTGCCAGCAGCCCCGGACTAGTTAGCACAGATACGCAGTATTTT.

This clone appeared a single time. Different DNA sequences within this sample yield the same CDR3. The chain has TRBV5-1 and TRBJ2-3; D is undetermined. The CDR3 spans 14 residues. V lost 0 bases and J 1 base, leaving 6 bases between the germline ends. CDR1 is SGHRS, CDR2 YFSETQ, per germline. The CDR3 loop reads CASSLEARTDTQYF. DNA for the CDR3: TGCGCCAGCAGCTTGGAGGCCCGCACAGATACGCAGTATTTT.

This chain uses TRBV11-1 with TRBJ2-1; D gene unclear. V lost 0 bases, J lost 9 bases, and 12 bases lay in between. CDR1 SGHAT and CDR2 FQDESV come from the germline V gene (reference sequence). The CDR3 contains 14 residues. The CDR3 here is CASSLAPAKGEQFF. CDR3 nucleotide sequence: TGTGCCAGCAGCTTAGCTCCTGCTAAGGGTGAGCAGTTCTTC. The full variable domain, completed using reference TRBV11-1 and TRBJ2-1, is EAEVAQSPRYKITEKSQAVAFWCDPISGHATLYWYRQILGQGPELLVQFQDESVVDDSQLPKDRFSAERLKGVDSTLKIQPAELGDSAMYLCASSLAPAKGEQFFGPGTRLTVL.